This T cell receptor beta chain came from a study of patients and donors after allogeneic stem cell transplantation. MiXCR, applied by TCRdb to the RT-PCR reads, yields one record per CDR3 protein. The sample carries roughly 940,000 distinct CDR3 sequences, over 15% recorded once. This CDR3 contains 15 residues. The germline V gene encodes CDR1 SGHTA and CDR2 FQGNSA. J gave up 2 bases and V 2 bases, and 4 bases lay outside the gene matches. This clonotype was seen a handful of times. The V call is TRBV7-2, the J call TRBJ2-7; TRBD2 matches 9 bases. Material for sequencing was blood, either unsorted or a sorted T cell fraction (not recorded which). This receptor was identified in a human donor who was either an allogeneic HSCT recipient or a stem cell or donor lymphocyte infusion donor (not recorded which). It is not recorded whose cells these are; they may come from a transplant donor. CDR3 amino acids: CASSLYSGRTYEQYF. The CDR3 DNA is TGTGCCAGCAGCTTATATAGCGGGAGAACCTACGAGCAGTACTTC.